The T cell receptor (beta chain) described here comes from a study of T cells in Graves' hyperthyroidism and ophthalmopathy. Uncontrolled infection, other autoimmune disease, pregnancy or lactation barred patients from enrollment. The study based diagnoses on clinical symptoms, serum thyroxine and TRAb, thyroid ultrasound and orbital computed tomography. This clonotype was counted many times. Its target is not known. Notes on the study in general: A model built on 13 V-J features separated ophthalmopathy from stable hyperthyroidism. Most thyroid clonotypes expanded above 0.001 appeared in blood too.

The source material, RNA transcripts, was used to amplify TCR beta CDR3 regions. The TCR CDR3 first-round RT-PCR relied on the HTBI primer set. Via MiXCR, TCRdb re-called the multiplex PCR reads, giving one row per CDR3 protein. The sample has roughly 500,000 distinct CDR3 sequences, roughly 50% seen once. This sequence was found in an adult woman with Graves' disease, either hyperthyroidism or ophthalmopathy (not recorded which). What was sequenced was peripheral blood or thyroid tissue (not recorded which).

CDR3 DNA: TGCGCCAGCAGCTTTTTGGGACAGGGATATGGCTACACCTTC. Translating it yields CASSFLGQGYGYTF. The rearrangement joins TRBV5-1 to TRBJ1-2; 9 bases line up with TRBD1. CDR1 and CDR2 (germline): SGHRS, YFSETQ. V lost 2 bases to trimming and J lost 5 bases; unmatched junction nucleotides: 4. CDR3 length: 14 amino acids.